The 11 T cell receptor beta chains given below trace back to one sample, sequenced in a study of T-cell memory formation after mild COVID-19. One entry per CDR3 protein results from TCRdb running MiXCR on the 5' RACE reads. The repertoire includes approximately 440,000 distinct CDR3 sequences, approximately 20% of them detected once, and 7.5% to 10% sits in the top ten. Sequencing was carried out using PBMCs or a T cell subset sorted from them (not recorded which). These receptor sequences come from an adult woman who had mild COVID-19 (a few samples of this study predate the infection). Cell type and time point are not known.

This clonotype was counted only a few times. V gene TRBV12-3 or TRBV12-4 combines with J gene TRBJ2-3, with 7 nucleotides matching TRBD2. Trimming removed 5 bases from V and 1 base from J; junction bases left unmatched: 12. The CDR3 covers 17 residues. CDR3 in amino acids: CASSLDYRAGGTDTQYF. The CDR3 region has the DNA TGTGCCAGCAGTCTCGACTATCGGGCGGGGGGCACAGATACGCAGTATTTT.

This clonotype was seen repeatedly, ten times or more. The chain carries TRBV5-1 and TRBJ2-7, with TRBD2 identical over 10 bases. The CDR3 sequence is 15 residues long. Germline values: CDR1 SGHRS, CDR2 YFSETQ. V dropped 0 bases and J dropped 2; count of bases not matched to a gene: 2. The CDR3 nucleotides are TGCGCCAGCAGCTTGGAAGCGGGAGGGCCCTACGAGCAGTACTTC. This gives the protein CASSLEAGGPYEQYF.

This clonotype has more than one count but fewer than ten. The V and J genes are TRBV20-1 and TRBJ2-3; perhaps TRBD1 as D (6 bases). Germline loops: CDR1 DFQATT, CDR2 SNEGSKA (reference sequence). Trimming cost V 6 bases and J 2 bases, with 12 bases left between them. The CDR3 loop spans 13 amino acids. The CDR3 loop reads CSASQGNTDTQYF. CDR3 DNA sequence: TGCAGTGCCTCTCAGGGGAACACAGATACGCAGTATTTT.

This chain links TRBV7-3 with TRBJ2-3, with 8 bases that match TRBD2. Per the germline V gene, CDR1 is SGHTA and CDR2 is FQGTGA. The V and J ends lost 8 bases and 1 base, in that order; junction bases with no gene match: 5. This CDR3 spans 14 amino acids. The CDR3 DNA reads as TGTGCCAGCGCACTTAGCGGGGGCACAGATACGCAGTATTTT. Its translation: CASALSGGTDTQYF.

This clonotype was counted a few times. The genes are TRBV5-1 and TRBJ2-5; 9 nucleotides match TRBD2. The CDR3 extends over 17 amino acids. J gave up 1 base and V 4 bases, and 11 bases lay outside the gene matches. Germline assignment: CDR1 SGHRS and CDR2 YFSETQ. CDR3 sequence reads: CASSPATSGHFQETQYF. CDR3 DNA: TGCGCCAGCAGCCCGGCGACTAGCGGACACTTCCAAGAGACCCAGTACTTC.

This chain links TRBV12-3 or TRBV12-4 with TRBJ1-1; 7 nucleotides line up with TRBD1. The CDR3 covers 13 residues. Trimming removed 6 bases from V and 5 bases from J; junction bases left unmatched: 6. The CDR3, as DNA: TGTGCCAGCAGGACGGCAGGGGGAACTGAAGCTTTCTTT. Amino acid sequence: CASRTAGGTEAFF.

The genes are TRBV5-1 and TRBJ1-2; 11 nucleotides align to TRBD1. V was pared by 4 bases and J by 7 bases, with 6 bases of the junction left unmatched. Germline CDR1 SGHRS, CDR2 YFSETQ. CDR3 length: 14 amino acids. CDR3 sequence (DNA): TGCGCCAGCAGCCCAGGACAGGGGGCTGTTGGCTACACCTTC. Its translation: CASSPGQGAVGYTF.

The table lists this clonotype with a few counts. The genes are TRBV19 and TRBJ1-5; TRBD1 matches 9 bases. The CDR3 runs to 15 residues. With 6 bases clipped from V and 4 bases from J, the junction kept 7 bases outside the gene matches. Per germline, CDR1 LNHDA and CDR2 SQIVND (reference sequence). The CDR3 bases are TGTGCCAGTAGCCGAGGGGACAGGGATAATCAGCCCCAGCATTTT. It specifies CASSRGDRDNQPQHF.

This chain connects TRBV24-1 to TRBJ2-3; unclear D gene. Trimming pared 3 bases from V and 4 bases from J, leaving 7 bases between. Germline-derived CDR1 and CDR2 are KGHDR and SFDVKD. The CDR3 totals 13 residues. CDR3 nucleotides: TGTGCCACCAGTGATAGAACGGCAGATACGCAGTATTTT. Protein: CATSDRTADTQYF.

This clonotype has a handful of counts. The genes are TRBV5-1 and TRBJ1-1; D is undetermined. Germline CDR1 reads SGHRS; CDR2 reads YFSETQ. CDR3 length: 13 amino acids. Trimming took 1 base from V and 10 from J, leaving 14 bases between them. The CDR3 coding sequence is TGCGCCAGCAGCTTGAGTAGCCAACAACGAGCTTTCTTT. Translation gives CASSLSSQQRAFF.

This clonotype has just a few counts. The chain carries TRBV6-5 and TRBJ2-1; 10 bases are shared with TRBD2. The CDR3 extends over 16 amino acids. Germline V gene lookup returns CDR1 MNHEY and CDR2 SVGAGI. V lost 4 bases and J lost 7; bases outside the gene matches: 10. DNA for the CDR3: TGTGCCAGCAGTTCCGGGGCGGCTAGCGGGGGAAATGAGCAGTTCTTC. Its protein product is CASSSGAASGGNEQFF.